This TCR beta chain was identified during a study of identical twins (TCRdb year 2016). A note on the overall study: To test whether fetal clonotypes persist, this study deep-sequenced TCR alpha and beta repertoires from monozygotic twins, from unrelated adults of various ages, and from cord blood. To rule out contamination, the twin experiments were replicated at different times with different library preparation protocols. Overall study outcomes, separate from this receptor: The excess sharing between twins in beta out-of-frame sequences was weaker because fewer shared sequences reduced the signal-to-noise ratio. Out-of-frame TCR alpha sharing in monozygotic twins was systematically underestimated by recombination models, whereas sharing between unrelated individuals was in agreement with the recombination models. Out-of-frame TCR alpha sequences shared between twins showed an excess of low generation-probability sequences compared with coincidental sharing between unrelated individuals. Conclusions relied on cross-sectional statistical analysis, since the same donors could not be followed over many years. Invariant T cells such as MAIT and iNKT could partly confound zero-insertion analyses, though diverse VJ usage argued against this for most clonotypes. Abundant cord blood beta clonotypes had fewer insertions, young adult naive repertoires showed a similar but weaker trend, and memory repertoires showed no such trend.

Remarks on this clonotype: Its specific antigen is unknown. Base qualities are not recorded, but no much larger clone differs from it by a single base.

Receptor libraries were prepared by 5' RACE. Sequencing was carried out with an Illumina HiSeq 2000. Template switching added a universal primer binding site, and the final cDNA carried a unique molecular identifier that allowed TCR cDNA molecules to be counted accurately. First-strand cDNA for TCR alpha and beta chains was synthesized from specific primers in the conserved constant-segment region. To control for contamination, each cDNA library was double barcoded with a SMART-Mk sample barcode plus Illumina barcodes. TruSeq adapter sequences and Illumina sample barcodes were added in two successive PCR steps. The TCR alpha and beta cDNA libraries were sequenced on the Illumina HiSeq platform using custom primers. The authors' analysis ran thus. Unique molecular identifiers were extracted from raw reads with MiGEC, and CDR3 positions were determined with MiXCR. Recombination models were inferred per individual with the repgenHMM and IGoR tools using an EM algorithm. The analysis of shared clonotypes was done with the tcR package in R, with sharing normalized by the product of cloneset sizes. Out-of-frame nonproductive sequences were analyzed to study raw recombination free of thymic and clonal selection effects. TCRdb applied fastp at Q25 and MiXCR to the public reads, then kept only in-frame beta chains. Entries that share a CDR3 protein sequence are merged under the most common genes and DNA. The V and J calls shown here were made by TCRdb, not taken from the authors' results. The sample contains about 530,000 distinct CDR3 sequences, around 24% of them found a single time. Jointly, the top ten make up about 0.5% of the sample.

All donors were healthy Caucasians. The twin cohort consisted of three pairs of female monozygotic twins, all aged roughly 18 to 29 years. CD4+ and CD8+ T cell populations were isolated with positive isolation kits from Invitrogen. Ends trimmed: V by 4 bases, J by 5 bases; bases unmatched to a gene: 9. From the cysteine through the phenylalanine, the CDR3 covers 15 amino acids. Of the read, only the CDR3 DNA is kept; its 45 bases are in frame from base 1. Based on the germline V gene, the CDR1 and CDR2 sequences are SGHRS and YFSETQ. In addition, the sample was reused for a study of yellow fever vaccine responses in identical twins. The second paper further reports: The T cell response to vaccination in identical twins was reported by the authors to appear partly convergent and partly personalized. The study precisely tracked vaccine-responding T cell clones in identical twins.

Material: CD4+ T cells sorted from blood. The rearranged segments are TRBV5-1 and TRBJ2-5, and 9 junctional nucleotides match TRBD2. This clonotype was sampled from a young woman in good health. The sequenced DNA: TGCGCCAGCAGCCCCTCCGGGACTAGCAGTGAGACCCAGTACTTC. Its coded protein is CASSPSGTSSETQYF.